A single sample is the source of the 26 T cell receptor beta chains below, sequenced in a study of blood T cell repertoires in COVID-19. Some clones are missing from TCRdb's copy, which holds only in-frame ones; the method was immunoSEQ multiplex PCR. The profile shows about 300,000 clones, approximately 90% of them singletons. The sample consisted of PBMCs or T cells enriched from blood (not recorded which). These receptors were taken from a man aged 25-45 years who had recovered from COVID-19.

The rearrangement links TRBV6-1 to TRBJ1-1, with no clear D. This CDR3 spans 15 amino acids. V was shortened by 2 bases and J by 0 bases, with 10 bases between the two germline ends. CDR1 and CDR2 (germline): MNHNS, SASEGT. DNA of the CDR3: TGTGCCAGCAGTGAATTGGCCACAGTGAACACTGAAGCTTTCTTT. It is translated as CASSELATVNTEAFF.

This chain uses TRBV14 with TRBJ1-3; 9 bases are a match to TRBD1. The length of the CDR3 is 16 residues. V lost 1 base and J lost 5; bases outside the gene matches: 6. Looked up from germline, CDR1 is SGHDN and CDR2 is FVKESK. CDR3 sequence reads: CASSQAGTGHRNTIYF. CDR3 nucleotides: TGTGCCAGCAGCCAAGCCGGGACAGGGCATAGAAACACCATATATTTT.

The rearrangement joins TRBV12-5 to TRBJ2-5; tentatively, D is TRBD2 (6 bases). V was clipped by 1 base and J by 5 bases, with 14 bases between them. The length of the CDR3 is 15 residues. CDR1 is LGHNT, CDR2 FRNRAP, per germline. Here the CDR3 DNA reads TGTGCTAGTGGTTTGGGCGGGGTATTCCGGGAGACCCAGTACTTC. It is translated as CASGLGGVFRETQYF.

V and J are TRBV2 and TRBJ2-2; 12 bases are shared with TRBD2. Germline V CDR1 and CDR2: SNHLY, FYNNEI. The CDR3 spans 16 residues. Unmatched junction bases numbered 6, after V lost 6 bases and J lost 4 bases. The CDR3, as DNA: TGTGCCAGCAGAAGACTAGCGGGGGCCGGCACCGGGGAGCTGTTTTTT. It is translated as CASRRLAGAGTGELFF.

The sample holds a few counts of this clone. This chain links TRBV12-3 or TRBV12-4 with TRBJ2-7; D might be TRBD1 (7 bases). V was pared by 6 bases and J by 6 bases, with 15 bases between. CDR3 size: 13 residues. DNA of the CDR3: TGTGCCAGCAGCCCGACAGGGCGGGGCGAGCAGTACTTC. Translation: CASSPTGRGEQYF.

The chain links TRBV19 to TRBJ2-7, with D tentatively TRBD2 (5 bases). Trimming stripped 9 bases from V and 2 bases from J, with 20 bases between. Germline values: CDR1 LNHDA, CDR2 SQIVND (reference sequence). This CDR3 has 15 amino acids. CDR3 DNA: TGTGCCAGCGGGATGGGGAATCGGGGAACCTACGAGCAGTACTTC. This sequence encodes CASGMGNRGTYEQYF.

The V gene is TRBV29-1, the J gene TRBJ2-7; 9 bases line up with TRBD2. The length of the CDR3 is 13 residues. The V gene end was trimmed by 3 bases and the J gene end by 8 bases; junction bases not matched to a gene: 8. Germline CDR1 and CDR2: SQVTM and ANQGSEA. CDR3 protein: CSVEGGRASQQYF. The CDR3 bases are TGCAGCGTTGAGGGCGGGAGGGCGTCCCAGCAGTACTTC.

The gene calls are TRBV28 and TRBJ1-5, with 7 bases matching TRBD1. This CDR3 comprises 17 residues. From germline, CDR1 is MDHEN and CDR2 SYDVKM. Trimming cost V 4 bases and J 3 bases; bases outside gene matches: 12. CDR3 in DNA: TGTGCCAGCAGTTCCCCCCGACAGGGCAGGAACAATCAGCCCCAGCATTTT. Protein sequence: CASSSPRQGRNNQPQHF.

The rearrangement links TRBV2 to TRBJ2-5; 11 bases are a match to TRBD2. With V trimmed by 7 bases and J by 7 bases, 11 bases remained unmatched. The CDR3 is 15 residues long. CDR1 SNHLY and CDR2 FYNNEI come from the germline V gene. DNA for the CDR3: TGTGCCAGCACCGCGATTAGCGGGGGGGCTGGGACCCAGTACTTC. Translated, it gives CASTAISGGAGTQYF.

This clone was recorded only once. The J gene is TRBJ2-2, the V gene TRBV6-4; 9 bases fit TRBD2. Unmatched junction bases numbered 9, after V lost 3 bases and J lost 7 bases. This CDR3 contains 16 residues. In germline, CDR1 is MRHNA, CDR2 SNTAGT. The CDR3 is CASSEEAGGPGGELFF. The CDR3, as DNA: TGTGCCAGCAGTGAGGAGGCGGGGGGGCCCGGCGGGGAGCTGTTTTTT.

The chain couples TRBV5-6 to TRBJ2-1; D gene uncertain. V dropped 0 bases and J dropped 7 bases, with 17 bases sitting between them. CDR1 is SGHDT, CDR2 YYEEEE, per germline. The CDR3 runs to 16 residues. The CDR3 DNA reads TGTGCCAGCAGCTTGGGCCTCCTTGATCACTTGAATGAGCAGTTCTTC. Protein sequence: CASSLGLLDHLNEQFF.

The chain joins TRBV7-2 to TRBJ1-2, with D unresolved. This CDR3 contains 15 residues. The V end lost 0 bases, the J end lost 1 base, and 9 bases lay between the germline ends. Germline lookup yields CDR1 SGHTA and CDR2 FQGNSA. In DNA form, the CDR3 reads TGTGCCAGCAGCTTAGCGGCTGCAGGTAACTATGGCTACACCTTC. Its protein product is CASSLAAAGNYGYTF.

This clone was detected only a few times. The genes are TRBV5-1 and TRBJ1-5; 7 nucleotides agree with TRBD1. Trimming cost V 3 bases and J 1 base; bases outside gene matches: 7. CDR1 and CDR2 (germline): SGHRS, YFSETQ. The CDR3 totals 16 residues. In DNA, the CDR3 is TGCGCCAGCAGCTGGGGGACAGAATCCAGCAATCAGCCCCAGCATTTT. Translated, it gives CASSWGTESSNQPQHF.

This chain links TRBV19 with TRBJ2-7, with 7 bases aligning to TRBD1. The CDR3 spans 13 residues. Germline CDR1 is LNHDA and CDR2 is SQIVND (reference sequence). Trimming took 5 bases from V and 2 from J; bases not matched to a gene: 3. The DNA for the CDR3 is TGTGCCAGTAGTGCCGACAGGGCCTACGAGCAGTACTTC. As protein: CASSADRAYEQYF.

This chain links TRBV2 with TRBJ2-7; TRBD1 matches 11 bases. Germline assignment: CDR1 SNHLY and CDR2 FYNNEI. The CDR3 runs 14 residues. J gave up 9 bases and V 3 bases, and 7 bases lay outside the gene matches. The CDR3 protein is CASSEDRGLFGQYF. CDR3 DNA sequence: TGTGCCAGCAGTGAGGACAGGGGGCTATTTGGGCAGTACTTC.

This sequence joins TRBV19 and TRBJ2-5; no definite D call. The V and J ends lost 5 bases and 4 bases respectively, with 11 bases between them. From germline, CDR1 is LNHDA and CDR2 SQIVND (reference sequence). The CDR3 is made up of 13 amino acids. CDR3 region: CASSPHSRETQYF. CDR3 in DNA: TGTGCCAGTAGTCCCCACAGTCGAGAGACCCAGTACTTC. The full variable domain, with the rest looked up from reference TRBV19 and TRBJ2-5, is DGGITQSPKYLFRKEGQNVTLSCEQNLNHDAMYWYRQDPGQGLRLIYYSQIVNDFQKGDIAEGYSVSREKKESFPLTVTSAQKNPTAFYLCASSPHSRETQYFGPGTRLLVL.

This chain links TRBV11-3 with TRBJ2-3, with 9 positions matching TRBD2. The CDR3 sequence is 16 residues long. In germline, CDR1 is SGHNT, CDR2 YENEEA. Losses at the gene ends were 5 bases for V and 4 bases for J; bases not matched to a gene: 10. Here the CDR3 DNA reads TGTGCCAGCAGCCACAGCGGCGGGGGGGCGGCAGATACGCAGTATTTT. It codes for CASSHSGGGAADTQYF.

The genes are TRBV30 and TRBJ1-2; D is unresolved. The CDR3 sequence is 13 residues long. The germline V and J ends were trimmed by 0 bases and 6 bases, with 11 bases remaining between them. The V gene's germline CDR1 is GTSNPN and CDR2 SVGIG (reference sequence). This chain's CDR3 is CAWSVQTHHGYTF. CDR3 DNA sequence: TGTGCCTGGAGTGTACAGACCCATCATGGCTACACCTTC.

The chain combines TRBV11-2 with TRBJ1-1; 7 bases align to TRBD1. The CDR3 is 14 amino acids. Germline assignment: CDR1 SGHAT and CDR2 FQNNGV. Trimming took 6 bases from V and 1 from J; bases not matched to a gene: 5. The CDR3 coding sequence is TGTGCCAGCAGATCCAAGGGGGCGAACACTGAAGCTTTCTTT. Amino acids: CASRSKGANTEAFF.

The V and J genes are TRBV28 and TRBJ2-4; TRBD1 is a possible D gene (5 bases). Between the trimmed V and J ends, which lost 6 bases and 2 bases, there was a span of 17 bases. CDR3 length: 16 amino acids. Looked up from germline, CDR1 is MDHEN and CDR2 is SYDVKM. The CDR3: CASSPGHLGTKNIQYF. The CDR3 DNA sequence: TGTGCCAGCAGCCCTGGACATCTAGGTACCAAAAACATTCAGTACTTC.

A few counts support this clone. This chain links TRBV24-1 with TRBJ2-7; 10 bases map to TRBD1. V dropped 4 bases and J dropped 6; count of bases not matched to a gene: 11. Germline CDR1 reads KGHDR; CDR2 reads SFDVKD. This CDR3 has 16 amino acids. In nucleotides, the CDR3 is TGTGCCACCAGTGACCCCCACGGGACAGGGGTAGGCGAGCAGTACTTC. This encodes CATSDPHGTGVGEQYF.

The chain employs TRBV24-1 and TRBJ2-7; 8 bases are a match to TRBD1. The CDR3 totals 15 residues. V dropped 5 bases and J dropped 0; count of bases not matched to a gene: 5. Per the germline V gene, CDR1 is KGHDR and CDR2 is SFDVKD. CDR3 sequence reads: CATSATGDPSYEQYF. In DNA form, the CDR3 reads TGTGCCACCAGTGCGACAGGGGATCCCTCCTACGAGCAGTACTTC.

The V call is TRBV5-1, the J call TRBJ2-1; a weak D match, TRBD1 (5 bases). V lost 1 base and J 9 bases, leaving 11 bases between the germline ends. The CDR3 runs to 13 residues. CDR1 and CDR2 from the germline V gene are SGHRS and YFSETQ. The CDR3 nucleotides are TGCGCCAGCAGCTTGTTCGACAGACCTGAGCAGTTCTTC. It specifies CASSLFDRPEQFF.

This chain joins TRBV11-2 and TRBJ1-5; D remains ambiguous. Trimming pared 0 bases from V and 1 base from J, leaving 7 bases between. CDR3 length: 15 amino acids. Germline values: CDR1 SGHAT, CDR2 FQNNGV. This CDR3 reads CASSLDRHSNQPQHF. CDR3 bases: TGTGCCAGCAGCTTAGATCGACACAGCAATCAGCCCCAGCATTTT.

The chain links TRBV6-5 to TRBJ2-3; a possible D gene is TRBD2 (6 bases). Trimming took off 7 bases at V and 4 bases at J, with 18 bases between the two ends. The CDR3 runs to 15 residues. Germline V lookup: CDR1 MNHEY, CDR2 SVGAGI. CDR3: CASKLLGGRADTQYF. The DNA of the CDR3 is TGTGCCAGCAAGCTCCTCGGGGGTAGGGCAGATACGCAGTATTTT.

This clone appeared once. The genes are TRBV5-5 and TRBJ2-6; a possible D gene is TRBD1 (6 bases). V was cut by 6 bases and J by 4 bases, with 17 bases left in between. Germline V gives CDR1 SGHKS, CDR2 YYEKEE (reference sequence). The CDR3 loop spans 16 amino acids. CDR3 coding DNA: TGTGCCAGCAATTTAGGCACAGGGACCGGGGCCAACGTCCTGACTTTC. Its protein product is CASNLGTGTGANVLTF.